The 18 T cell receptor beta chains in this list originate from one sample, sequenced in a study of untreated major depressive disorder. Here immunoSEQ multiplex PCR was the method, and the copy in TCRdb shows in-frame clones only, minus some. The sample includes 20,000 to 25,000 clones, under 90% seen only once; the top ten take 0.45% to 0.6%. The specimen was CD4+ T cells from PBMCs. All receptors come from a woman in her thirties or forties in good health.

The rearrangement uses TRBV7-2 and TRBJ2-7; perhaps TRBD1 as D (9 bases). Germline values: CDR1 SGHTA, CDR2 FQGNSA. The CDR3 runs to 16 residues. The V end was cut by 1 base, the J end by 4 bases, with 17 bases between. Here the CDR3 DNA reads TGTGCCAGCAGCTTAGTCGGGGGGGACAGGGCATACGAGCAGTACTTC. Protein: CASSLVGGDRAYEQYF. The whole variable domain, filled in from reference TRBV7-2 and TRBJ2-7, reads GAGVSQSPSNKVTEKGKDVELRCDPISGHTALYWYRQSLGQGLEFLIYFQGNSAPDKSGLPSDRFSAERTGGSVSTLTIQRTQQEDSAVYLCASSLVGGDRAYEQYFGPGTRLTVT.

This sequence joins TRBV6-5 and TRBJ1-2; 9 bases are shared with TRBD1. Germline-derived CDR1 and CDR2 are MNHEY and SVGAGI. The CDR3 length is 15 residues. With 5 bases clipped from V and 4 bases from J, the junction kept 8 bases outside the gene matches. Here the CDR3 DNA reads TGTGCCAGCAGTCCTGGGGACAGGGCCCTCTATGGCTACACCTTC. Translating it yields CASSPGDRALYGYTF.

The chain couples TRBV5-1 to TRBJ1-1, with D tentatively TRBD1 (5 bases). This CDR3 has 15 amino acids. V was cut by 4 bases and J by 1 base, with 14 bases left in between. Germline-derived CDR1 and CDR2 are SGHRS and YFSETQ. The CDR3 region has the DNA TGCGCCAGCAGCCCAAGGGACGGACCGAACACTGAAGCTTTCTTT. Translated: CASSPRDGPNTEAFF.

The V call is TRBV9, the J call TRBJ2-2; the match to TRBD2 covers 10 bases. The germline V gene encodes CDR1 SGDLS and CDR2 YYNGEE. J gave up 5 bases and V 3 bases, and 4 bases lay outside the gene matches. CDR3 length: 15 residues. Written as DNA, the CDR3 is TGTGCCAGCAGCGCTGGACTAGCGGAAACCGGGGAGCTGTTTTTT. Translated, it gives CASSAGLAETGELFF.

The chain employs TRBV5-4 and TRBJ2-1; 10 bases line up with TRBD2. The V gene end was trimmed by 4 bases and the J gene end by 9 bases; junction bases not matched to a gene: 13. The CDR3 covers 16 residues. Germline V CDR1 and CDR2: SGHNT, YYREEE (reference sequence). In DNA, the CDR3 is TGTGCCAGCAGCCGGGGTGGAGCGGGAGGGGATGGTGAGCAGTTCTTC. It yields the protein CASSRGGAGGDGEQFF.

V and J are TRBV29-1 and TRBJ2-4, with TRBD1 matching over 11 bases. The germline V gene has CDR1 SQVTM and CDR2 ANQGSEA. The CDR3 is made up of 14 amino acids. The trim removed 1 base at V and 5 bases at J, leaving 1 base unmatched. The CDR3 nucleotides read TGCAGCGTTGAAGGGGGACAGGGGGAAAACATTCAGTACTTC. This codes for CSVEGGQGENIQYF.

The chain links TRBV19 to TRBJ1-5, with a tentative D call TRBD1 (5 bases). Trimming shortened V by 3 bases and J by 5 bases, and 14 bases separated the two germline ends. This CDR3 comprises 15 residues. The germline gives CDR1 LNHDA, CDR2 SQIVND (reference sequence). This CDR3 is CASSMYNRDDQPQHF. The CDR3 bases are TGTGCCAGTAGTATGTACAACCGGGACGATCAGCCCCAGCATTTT.

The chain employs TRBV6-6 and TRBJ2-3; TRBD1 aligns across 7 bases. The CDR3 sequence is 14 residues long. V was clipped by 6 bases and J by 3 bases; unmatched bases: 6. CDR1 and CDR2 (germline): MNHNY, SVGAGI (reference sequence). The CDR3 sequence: CASRQGEITDTQYF. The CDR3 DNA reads TGTGCCAGCAGGCAGGGGGAAATTACAGATACGCAGTATTTT.

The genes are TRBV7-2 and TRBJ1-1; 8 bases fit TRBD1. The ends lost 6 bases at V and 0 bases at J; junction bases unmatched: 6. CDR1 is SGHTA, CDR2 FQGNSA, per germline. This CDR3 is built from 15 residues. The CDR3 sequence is CASSPGQVLNTEAFF. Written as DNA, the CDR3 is TGTGCCAGCAGTCCGGGACAGGTGCTGAACACTGAAGCTTTCTTT.

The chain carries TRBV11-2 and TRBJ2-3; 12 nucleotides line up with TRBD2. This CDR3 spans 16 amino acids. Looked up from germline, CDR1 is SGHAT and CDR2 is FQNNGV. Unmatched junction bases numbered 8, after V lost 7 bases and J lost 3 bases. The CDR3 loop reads CASNRRTSGVTDTQYF. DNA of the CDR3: TGTGCCAGCAACCGACGGACTAGCGGGGTGACAGATACGCAGTATTTT.

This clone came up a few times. The CDR3 DNA reads as TGTGCCAGCAGCTTCGGGACAGGGACTGGCTACACCTTC. Translation gives CASSFGTGTGYTF. The chain recombines TRBV7-2 with TRBJ1-2; 9 positions match TRBD1. CDR3 length: 13 residues. V lost 3 bases to trimming and J lost 7 bases; unmatched junction nucleotides: 3. In germline, CDR1 is SGHTA, CDR2 FQGNSA.

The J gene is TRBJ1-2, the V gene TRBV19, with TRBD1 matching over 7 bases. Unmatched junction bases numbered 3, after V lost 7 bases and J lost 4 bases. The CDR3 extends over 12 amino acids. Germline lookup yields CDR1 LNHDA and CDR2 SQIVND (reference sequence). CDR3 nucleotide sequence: TGTGCCAGTAATGGACAGGCCTATGGCTACACCTTC. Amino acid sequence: CASNGQAYGYTF.

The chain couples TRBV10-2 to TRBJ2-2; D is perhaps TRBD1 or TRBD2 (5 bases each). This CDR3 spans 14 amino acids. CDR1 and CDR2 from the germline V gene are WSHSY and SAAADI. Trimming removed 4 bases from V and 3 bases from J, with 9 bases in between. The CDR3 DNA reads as TGCGCCAGCAGTGGGTTGGGGGACACCGGGGAGCTGTTTTTT. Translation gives CASSGLGDTGELFF.

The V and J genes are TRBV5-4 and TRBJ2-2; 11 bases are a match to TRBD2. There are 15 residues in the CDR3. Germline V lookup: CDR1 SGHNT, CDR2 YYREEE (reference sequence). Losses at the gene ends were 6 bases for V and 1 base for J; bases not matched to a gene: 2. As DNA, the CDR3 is TGTGCCAGCACCACTAGCGGGGGGAACACCGGGGAGCTGTTTTTT. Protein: CASTTSGGNTGELFF.

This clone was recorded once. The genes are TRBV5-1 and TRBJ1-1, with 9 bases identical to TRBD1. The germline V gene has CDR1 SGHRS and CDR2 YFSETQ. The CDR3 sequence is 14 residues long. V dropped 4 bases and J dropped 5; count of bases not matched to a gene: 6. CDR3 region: CASSRTGDGTEAFF. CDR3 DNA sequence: TGCGCCAGCAGCCGGACAGGGGATGGGACTGAAGCTTTCTTT.

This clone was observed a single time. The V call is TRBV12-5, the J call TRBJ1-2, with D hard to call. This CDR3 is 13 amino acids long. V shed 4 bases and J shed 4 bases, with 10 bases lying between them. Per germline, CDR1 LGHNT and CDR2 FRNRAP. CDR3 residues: CASGSSATYGYTF. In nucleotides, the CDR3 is TGTGCTAGTGGTTCCTCGGCAACCTATGGCTACACCTTC.

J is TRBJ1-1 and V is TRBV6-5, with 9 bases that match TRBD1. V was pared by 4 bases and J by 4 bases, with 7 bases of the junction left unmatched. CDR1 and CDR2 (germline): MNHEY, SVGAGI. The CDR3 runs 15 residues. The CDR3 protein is CASSWGQGIRTEAFF. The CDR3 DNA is TGTGCCAGCAGTTGGGGACAGGGAATCCGCACTGAAGCTTTCTTT.

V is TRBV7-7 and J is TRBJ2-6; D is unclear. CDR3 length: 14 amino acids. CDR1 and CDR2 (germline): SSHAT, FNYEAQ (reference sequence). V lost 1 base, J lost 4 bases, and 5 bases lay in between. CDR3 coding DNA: TGTGCCAGCAGCTTAGGCTCGGGGGCCAACGTCCTGACTTTC. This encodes CASSLGSGANVLTF.